This T cell receptor beta chain was identified in a study of blood T cells in healthy people across ages. Study-level findings and limits: Naive T cell percentage by flow cytometry tracked strongly with beta diversity.

Then a second PCR, running about 7 to 11 cycles, was carried out with a sample-barcoded 5' primer and a J-beta primer mix. TCRdb passed the 5' RACE reads through MiXCR, listing each CDR3 protein once. The repertoire holds 2 million or so distinct CDR3 sequences, with approximately 50% as singletons. Remarks on this clonotype: What it recognizes is unknown.

CDR1 is SGHTA, CDR2 FQGNSA, per germline. V lost 5 bases and J lost 4; bases outside the gene matches: 8. CDR3 length equals 16 residues. Sequencing was carried out using blood. The origin of this receptor is a middle-aged woman in good health. This chain connects TRBV7-2 to TRBJ2-1; 10 nucleotides align to TRBD1. The CDR3 DNA reads TGTGCCAGCAGCCCGAGGACAGGGGGGATATACAATGAGCAGTTCTTC. Its protein product is CASSPRTGGIYNEQFF.